This entry lists 14 T cell receptor beta chains sequenced from one sample in a study of cytomegalovirus exposure and HLA in healthy donors. 13 Jbeta primers and 60 Vbeta primers were used for the PCR. The table came from immunoSEQ multiplex PCR; TCRdb's copy has only in-frame clones and leaves some out. The sample lists about 160,000 clones, roughly 80% occurring once. The sequencing input was PBMCs. These receptors were obtained from a woman aged 40 to 49 in good health and CMV-seronegative.

The gene calls are TRBV11-2 and TRBJ2-6, with D possibly TRBD2 on 6 matching bases. Trimming left V 5 bases short and J 0 bases short, with 11 bases between. The CDR3 is made up of 16 amino acids. CDR1 and CDR2 (germline): SGHAT, FQNNGV. CDR3 loop: CASSVQRASGANVLTF. DNA for the CDR3: TGTGCCAGCAGCGTACAGCGGGCCTCTGGGGCCAACGTCCTGACTTTC.

The table lists this clone with a few counts. The V call is TRBV28, the J call TRBJ2-5, with D perhaps matching TRBD2 (7 bases). Between the trimmed V and J ends, which lost 5 bases and 0 bases, there was a span of 19 bases. The V gene's germline CDR1 is MDHEN and CDR2 SYDVKM. This CDR3 contains 17 residues. The CDR3 spells CASSGAGAGVYQETQYF. CDR3 bases: TGTGCCAGCAGTGGGGCAGGGGCGGGGGTGTACCAAGAGACCCAGTACTTC.

The chain links TRBV5-6 to TRBJ2-5; D is unresolved. Per germline, CDR1 SGHDT and CDR2 YYEEEE. The CDR3 consists of 13 residues. With 1 base removed from V and 2 bases from J, the gap between germline ends came to 6 bases. The CDR3 coding sequence is TGTGCCAGCAGCTTGACAGTGCAAGAGACCCAGTACTTC. Protein product: CASSLTVQETQYF.

The chain links TRBV28 to TRBJ1-2; D gene unclear. The CDR3 is 14 residues long. Trimming cost V 4 bases and J 2 bases, with 11 bases left between them. From germline, CDR1 is MDHEN and CDR2 SYDVKM. The DNA of the CDR3 is TGTGCCAGCAGTTCGGGTCCTGGAAACTATGGCTACACCTTC. Translated: CASSSGPGNYGYTF.

This chain connects TRBV5-4 to TRBJ1-1, with TRBD1 as a possible D gene (5 bases). The CDR3 spans 15 residues. In germline, CDR1 is SGHNT, CDR2 YYREEE (reference sequence). V was cut by 3 bases and J by 1 base, with 13 bases left in between. CDR3 loop: CASSSGGTENTEAFF. In DNA, the CDR3 is TGTGCCAGCAGCTCCGGGGGAACCGAGAACACTGAAGCTTTCTTT. Full variable domain (remainder filled in from reference TRBV5-4 and TRBJ1-1): ETGVTQSPTHLIKTRGQQVTLRCSSQSGHNTVSWYQQALGQGPQFIFQYYREEENGRGNFPPRFSGLQFPNYSSELNVNALELDDSALYLCASSSGGTENTEAFFGQGTRLTVV.

On this clone itself: Since no conserved phenylalanine or tryptophan closes the CDR3, a read error is the likely cause. The DNA is omitted, as the CDR3 cannot be located on it reliably, and the CDR3 follows TCRdb's listing. Here the CDR3 reads CASSDVYSGRFS. The rearrangement links TRBV2 to TRBJ2-7; the table calls TRBD2, which could not be checked here. Counting both end residues, the CDR3 totals 12 amino acids. Germline CDR1 is SNHLY and CDR2 is FYNNEI.

This clone was observed a single time. The chain recombines TRBV5-1 with TRBJ2-5; D is perhaps TRBD2 (5 bases). With 1 base removed from V and 4 bases from J, the gap between germline ends came to 17 bases. In germline, CDR1 is SGHRS, CDR2 YFSETQ. The CDR3 has 16 residues. The CDR3 region has the DNA TGCGCCAGCAGCTTGATGCCTAGAGCGGCCCCAGAGACCCAGTACTTC. The encoded protein is CASSLMPRAAPETQYF.

V usage is TRBV5-1 and J usage is TRBJ2-3; D unresolved. The germline CDR1 and CDR2 sequences are SGHRS and YFSETQ. The ends were cut back, 2 bases at V and 3 bases at J, with 4 bases in the middle. The CDR3 covers 12 residues. CDR3 protein: CASSLQTDTQYF. The CDR3 DNA is TGCGCCAGCAGCTTACAGACAGATACGCAGTATTTT.

J is TRBJ2-5 and V is TRBV11-3; TRBD2 agrees at 14 bases. CDR3 size: 16 residues. Losses at the gene ends were 5 bases for V and 5 bases for J; bases not matched to a gene: 7. Germline loops: CDR1 SGHNT, CDR2 YENEEA. The DNA of the CDR3 is TGTGCCAGCAGCCAGACTAGCGGGGGGGCCCGGGAGACCCAGTACTTC. Residues: CASSQTSGGARETQYF.

The rearrangement links TRBV6-5 to TRBJ2-7, with unresolved D. Germline V gene sequence: CDR1 MNHEY, CDR2 SVGAGI. The V end lost 10 bases, the J end lost 0 bases, and 10 bases lay between the germline ends. The CDR3 covers 12 residues. The CDR3 is CATYHNSYEQYF. The CDR3 nucleotides read TGTGCCACCTACCATAACTCCTACGAGCAGTACTTC.

This rearrangement joins TRBV10-3 to TRBJ1-1, with TRBD1 matching over 9 bases. Trimming at V came to 6 bases and at J to 5 bases, leaving 4 bases not matched to a gene. This CDR3 is 13 amino acids long. Germline loops: CDR1 ENHRY, CDR2 SYGVKD. This CDR3 reads CAISGDRETEAFF. DNA for the CDR3: TGTGCCATCAGCGGGGACAGGGAGACTGAAGCTTTCTTT.

This clone appeared a few times. V gene TRBV5-1 combines with J gene TRBJ2-1, with D perhaps TRBD2 (6 bases). Trimming left V 1 base short and J 8 bases short, with 7 bases between. This CDR3 is built from 12 residues. From germline, CDR1 is SGHRS and CDR2 YFSETQ. DNA of the CDR3: TGCGCCAGCAGCTTGCCGGGGGATGAGCAGTTCTTC. Protein product: CASSLPGDEQFF.

This clone was recorded only once. The genes are TRBV7-3 and TRBJ1-1; perhaps TRBD1 as D (5 bases). Germline-derived CDR1 and CDR2 are SGHTA and FQGTGA. V was clipped by 6 bases and J by 1 base, with 9 bases between them. CDR3 length: 13 amino acids. The CDR3 DNA is TGTGCCAGCAGTTCGGACACGAACACTGAAGCTTTCTTT. Amino acid sequence: CASSSDTNTEAFF.

This chain's CDR3 is CASSYGQLNTEAFF. The DNA of the CDR3 is TGTGCCAGCAGTTACGGGCAGCTGAACACTGAAGCTTTCTTT. This chain links TRBV6-5 with TRBJ1-1; D gene uncertain. CDR3 length equals 14 residues. V lost 2 bases and J lost 0, with 7 bases in between. Germline CDR1 is MNHEY and CDR2 is SVGAGI.